This T cell receptor (beta chain) comes out of a study of shared clonotypes between healthy human individuals. Every donor was a Caucasian adult from Nashville, Tennessee. Profiled with immunoSEQ multiplex PCR; TCRdb holds only in-frame clones, not every one. The sample yields millions of clones, 85% to 95% seen once. The CDR3 consists of 14 residues. Germline trimming cut 3 bases from V and 1 base from J; bases unmatched to any gene: 3. Germline CDR1 reads SQVTM; CDR2 reads ANQGSEA. The chain recombines TRBV29-1 with TRBJ1-1; 9 positions agree with TRBD1. Sequencing was carried out using naive CD4+ T cells sorted from blood. Subset meaning: CD45RA+ positively selected. This sequence originates from a man aged 18 to 29 in good health. The CDR3 DNA follows: TGCAGCGTTGAGAACAGGGGGCAGAACACTGAAGCTTTCTTT. Translated, it gives CSVENRGQNTEAFF. Drawing the rest from reference TRBV29-1 and TRBJ1-1, the complete variable domain is SAVISQKPSRDICQRGTSLTIQCQVDSQVTMMFWYRQQPGQSLTLIATANQGSEATYESGFVIDKFPISRPNLTFSTLTVSNMSPEDSSIYLCSVENRGQNTEAFFGQGTRLTVV.